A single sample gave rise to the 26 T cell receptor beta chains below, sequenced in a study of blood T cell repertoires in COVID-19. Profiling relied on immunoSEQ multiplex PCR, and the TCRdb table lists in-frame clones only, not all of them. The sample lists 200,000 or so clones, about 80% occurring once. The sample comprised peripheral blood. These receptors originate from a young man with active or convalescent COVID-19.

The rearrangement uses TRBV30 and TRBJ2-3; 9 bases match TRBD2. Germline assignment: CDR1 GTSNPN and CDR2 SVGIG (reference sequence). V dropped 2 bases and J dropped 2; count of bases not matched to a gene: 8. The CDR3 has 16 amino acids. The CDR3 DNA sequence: TGTGCCTGGAGTAGGAGCCTAGCGGGATTCACAGATACGCAGTATTTT. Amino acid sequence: CAWSRSLAGFTDTQYF.

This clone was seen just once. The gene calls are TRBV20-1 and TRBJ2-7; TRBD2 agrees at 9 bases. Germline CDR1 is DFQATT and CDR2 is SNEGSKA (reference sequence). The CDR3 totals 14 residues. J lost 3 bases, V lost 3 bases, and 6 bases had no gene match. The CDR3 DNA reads TGCAGTGCTAGTTGGAGCGGGGGGAACTACGAGCAGTACTTC. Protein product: CSASWSGGNYEQYF.

CDR3 residues: CASSLADSGISEAFF. The CDR3 coding sequence is TGCGCCAGCAGCTTGGCCGACTCAGGGATCTCTGAAGCTTTCTTT. The chain has TRBV5-1 and TRBJ1-1; D may be TRBD1 (5 bases). This CDR3 contains 15 residues. Germline values: CDR1 SGHRS, CDR2 YFSETQ. Trimming stripped 0 bases from V and 6 bases from J, with 15 bases between.

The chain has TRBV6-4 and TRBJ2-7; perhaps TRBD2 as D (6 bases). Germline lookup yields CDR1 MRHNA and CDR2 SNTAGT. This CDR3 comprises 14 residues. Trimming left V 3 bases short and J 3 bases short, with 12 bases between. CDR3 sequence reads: CASSEEGGDYEQYF. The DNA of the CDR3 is TGTGCCAGCAGTGAAGAGGGAGGAGACTACGAGCAGTACTTC.

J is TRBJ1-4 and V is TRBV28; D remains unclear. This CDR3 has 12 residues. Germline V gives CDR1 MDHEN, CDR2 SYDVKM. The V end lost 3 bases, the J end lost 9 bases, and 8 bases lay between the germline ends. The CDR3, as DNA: TGTGCCAGCAGTTTCAGCGAAAAAAAACTGTTTTTT. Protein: CASSFSEKKLFF.

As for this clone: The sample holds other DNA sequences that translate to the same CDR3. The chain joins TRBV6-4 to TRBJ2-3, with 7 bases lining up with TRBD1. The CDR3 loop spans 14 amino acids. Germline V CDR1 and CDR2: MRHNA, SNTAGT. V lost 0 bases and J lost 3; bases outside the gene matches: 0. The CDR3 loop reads CASSDSTGTDTQYF. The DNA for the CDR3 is TGTGCCAGCAGTGACTCGACAGGGACAGATACGCAGTATTTT.

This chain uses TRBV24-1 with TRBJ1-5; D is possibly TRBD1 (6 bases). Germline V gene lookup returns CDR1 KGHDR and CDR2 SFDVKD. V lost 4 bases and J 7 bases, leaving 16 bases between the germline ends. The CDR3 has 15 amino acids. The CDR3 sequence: CATSETGTLGQPQHF. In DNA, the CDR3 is TGTGCCACCAGTGAGACAGGCACGCTGGGGCAGCCCCAGCATTTT.

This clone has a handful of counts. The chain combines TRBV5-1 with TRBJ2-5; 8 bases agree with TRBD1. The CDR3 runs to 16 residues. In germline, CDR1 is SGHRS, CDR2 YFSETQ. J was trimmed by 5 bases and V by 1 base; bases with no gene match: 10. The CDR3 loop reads CASSLRPTGAGETQYF. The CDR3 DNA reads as TGCGCCAGCAGCTTGCGCCCGACAGGGGCGGGGGAGACCCAGTACTTC.

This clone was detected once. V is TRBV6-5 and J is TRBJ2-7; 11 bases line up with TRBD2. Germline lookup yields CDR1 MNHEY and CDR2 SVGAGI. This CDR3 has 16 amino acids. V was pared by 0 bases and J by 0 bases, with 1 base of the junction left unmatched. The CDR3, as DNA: TGTGCCAGCAGTTACTCGACTAGCGGGGTCTCCTACGAGCAGTACTTC. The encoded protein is CASSYSTSGVSYEQYF.

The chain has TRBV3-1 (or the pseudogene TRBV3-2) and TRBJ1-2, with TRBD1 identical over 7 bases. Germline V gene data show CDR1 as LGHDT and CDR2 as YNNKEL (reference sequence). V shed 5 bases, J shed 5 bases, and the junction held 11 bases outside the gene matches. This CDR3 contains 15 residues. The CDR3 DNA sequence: TGTGCCAGCAGCGTTGACCCCGGGACAGCGTATGGCTACACCTTC. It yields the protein CASSVDPGTAYGYTF.

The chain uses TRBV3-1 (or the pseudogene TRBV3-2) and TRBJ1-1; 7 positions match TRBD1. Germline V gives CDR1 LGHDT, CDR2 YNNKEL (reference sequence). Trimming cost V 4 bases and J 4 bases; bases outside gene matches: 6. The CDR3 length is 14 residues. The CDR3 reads CASSPGTESTEAFF. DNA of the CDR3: TGTGCCAGCAGCCCGGGGACAGAGTCCACTGAAGCTTTCTTT.

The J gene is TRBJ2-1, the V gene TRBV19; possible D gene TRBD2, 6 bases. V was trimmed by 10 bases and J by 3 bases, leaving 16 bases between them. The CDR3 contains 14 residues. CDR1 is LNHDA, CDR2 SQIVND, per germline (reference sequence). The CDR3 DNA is TGTGCCACCGCGGGGTGGGCAGACTACAATGAGCAGTTCTTC. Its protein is CATAGWADYNEQFF. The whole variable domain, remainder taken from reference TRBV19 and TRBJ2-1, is DGGITQSPKYLFRKEGQNVTLSCEQNLNHDAMYWYRQDPGQGLRLIYYSQIVNDFQKGDIAEGYSVSREKKESFPLTVTSAQKNPTAFYLCATAGWADYNEQFFGPGTRLTVL.

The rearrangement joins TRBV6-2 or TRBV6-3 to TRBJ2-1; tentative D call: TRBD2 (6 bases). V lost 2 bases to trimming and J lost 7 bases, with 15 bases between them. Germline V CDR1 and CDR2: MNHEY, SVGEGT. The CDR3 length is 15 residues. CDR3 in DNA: TGTGCCAGCAGTTACATCGGGGGAGGTCTGAATGAGCAGTTCTTC. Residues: CASSYIGGGLNEQFF.

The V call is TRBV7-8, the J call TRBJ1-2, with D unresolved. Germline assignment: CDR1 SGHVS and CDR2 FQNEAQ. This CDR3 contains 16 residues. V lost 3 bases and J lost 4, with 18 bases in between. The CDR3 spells CASSLALGSKSYGYTF. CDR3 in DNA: TGTGCCAGCAGCTTGGCCCTCGGGAGTAAGAGCTATGGCTACACCTTC. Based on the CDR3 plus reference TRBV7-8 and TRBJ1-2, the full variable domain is GAGVSQSPRYKVAKRGQDVALRCDPISGHVSLFWYQQALGQGPEFLTYFQNEAQLDKSGLPSDRFFAERPEGSVSTLKIQRTQQEDSAVYLCASSLALGSKSYGYTFGSGTRLTVV.

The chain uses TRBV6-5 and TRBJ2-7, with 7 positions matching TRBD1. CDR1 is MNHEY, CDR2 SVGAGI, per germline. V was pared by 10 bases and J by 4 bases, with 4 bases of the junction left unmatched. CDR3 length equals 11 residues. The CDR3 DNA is TGTGCCACCTTCAGGGGGTACGAGCAGTACTTC. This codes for CATFRGYEQYF.

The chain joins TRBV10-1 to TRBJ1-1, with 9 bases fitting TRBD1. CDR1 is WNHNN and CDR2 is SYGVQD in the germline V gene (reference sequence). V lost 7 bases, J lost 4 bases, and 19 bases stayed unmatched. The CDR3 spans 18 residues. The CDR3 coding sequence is TGCGCCAGCACCCACCATCGCCCGGACAGGGGTCTTTTCACTGAAGCTTTCTTT. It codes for CASTHHRPDRGLFTEAFF.

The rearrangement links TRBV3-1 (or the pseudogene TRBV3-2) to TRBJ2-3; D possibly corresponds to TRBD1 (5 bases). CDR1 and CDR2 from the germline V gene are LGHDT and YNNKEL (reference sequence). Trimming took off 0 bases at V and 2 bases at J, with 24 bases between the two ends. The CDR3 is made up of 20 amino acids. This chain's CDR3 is CASSQDKPWQDTVYTDTQYF. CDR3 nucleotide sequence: TGTGCCAGCAGCCAAGATAAGCCTTGGCAGGACACTGTATACACAGATACGCAGTATTTT.

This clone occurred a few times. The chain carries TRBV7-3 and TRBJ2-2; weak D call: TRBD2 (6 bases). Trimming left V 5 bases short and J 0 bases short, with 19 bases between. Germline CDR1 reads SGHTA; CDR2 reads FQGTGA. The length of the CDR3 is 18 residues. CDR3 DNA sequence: TGTGCCAGCAGCCTTAAAGGGGTCGGGGGACCGAACACCGGGGAGCTGTTTTTT. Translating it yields CASSLKGVGGPNTGELFF. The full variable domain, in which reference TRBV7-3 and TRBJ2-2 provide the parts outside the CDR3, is GAGVSQTPSNKVTEKGKYVELRCDPISGHTALYWYRQSLGQGPEFLIYFQGTGAADDSGLPNDRFFAVRPEGSVSTLKIQRTERGDSAVYLCASSLKGVGGPNTGELFFGEGSRLTVL.

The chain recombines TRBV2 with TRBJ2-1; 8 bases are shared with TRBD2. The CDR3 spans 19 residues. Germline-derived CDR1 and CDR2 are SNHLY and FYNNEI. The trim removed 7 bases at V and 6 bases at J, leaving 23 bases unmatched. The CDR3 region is CASTHPPVRLLAGPNEQFF. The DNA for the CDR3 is TGTGCCAGCACCCATCCCCCCGTTAGGTTGTTAGCGGGGCCCAATGAGCAGTTCTTC.

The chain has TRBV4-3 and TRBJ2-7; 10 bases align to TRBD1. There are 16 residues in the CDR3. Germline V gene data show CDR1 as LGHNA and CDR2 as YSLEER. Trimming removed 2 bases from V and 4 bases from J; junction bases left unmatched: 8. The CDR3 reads CASSQLTGQGDYEQYF. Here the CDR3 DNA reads TGCGCCAGCAGCCAATTAACAGGACAGGGGGATTACGAGCAGTACTTC.

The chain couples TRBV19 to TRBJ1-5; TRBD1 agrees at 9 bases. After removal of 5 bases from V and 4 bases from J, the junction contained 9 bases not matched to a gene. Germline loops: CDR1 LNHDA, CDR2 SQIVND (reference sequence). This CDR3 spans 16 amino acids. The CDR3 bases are TGTGCCAGTAGTTCGACTTCCGGGACAGGGAATCAGCCCCAGCATTTT. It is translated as CASSSTSGTGNQPQHF.

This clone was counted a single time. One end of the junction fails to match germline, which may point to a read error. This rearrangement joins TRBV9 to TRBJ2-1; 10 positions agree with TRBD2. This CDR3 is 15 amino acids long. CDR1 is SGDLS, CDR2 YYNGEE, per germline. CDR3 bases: TGTGCCAGCTGCGTAGGGACTAGCGTAAGTCATGAGCAGTTCTTC. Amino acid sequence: CASCVGTSVSHEQFF.

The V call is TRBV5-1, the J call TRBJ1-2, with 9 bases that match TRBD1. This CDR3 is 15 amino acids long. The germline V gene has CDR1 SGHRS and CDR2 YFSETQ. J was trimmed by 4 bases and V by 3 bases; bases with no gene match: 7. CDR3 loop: CASSSGDRATYGYTF. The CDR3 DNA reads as TGCGCCAGCAGCTCGGGGGACAGGGCCACCTATGGCTACACCTTC.

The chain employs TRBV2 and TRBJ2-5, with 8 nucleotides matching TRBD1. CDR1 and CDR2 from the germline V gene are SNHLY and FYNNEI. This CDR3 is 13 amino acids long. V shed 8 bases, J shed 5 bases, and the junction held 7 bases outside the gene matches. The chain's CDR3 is CASQGARKETQYF. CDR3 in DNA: TGTGCCAGCCAGGGGGCGCGAAAGGAGACCCAGTACTTC.

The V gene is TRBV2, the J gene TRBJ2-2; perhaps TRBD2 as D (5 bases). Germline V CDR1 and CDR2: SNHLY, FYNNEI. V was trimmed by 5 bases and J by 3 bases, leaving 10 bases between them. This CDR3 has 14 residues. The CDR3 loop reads CASSRGADTGELFF. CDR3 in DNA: TGTGCCAGCAGTCGGGGTGCGGACACCGGGGAGCTGTTTTTT.

The CDR3 loop reads CASSQQGDYGYTF. The CDR3 DNA is TGTGCCAGCAGCCAACAGGGCGACTATGGCTACACCTTC. The chain has TRBV7-2 and TRBJ1-2, with D perhaps matching TRBD1 (6 bases). The CDR3 is 13 residues long. Germline CDR1 SGHTA, CDR2 FQGNSA. Trimming stripped 5 bases from V and 3 bases from J, with 10 bases between.